The clone carrying this T cell receptor (beta chain) was detected only a few times. Its antigen is currently unknown. Produced via immunoSEQ multiplex PCR; TCRdb's table is partial and in-frame only. The profile shows roughly 2.5 million clones, approximately 92% of them singletons. The CDR3 totals 15 residues. Germline-derived CDR1 and CDR2 are SNHLY and FYNNEI. V lost 4 bases to trimming and J lost 0 bases, with 13 bases between them. The sample is drawn from a study of shared clonotypes between healthy human individuals. Study observations and caveats: Memory subsets generally showed smaller estimated richness than naive subsets did. The sharing of roughly 5% of naive CD4 clonotypes was seen across a handful of donors.

Partitioning of CD4+ cells yielded a CD45RA+ naive subset and a CD45RA-negative memory subset. The specimen was naive CD4+ T cells sorted from blood. Subset indicated: CD45RA+ positively selected. The gene calls are TRBV2 and TRBJ2-7, with D perhaps matching TRBD2 (6 bases). This TCR came from a man younger than 35 in good health. The CDR3 DNA is TGTGCCAGCAGTGTGACTAGTCCACTCTCCTACGAGCAGTACTTC. Translating gives CASSVTSPLSYEQYF.